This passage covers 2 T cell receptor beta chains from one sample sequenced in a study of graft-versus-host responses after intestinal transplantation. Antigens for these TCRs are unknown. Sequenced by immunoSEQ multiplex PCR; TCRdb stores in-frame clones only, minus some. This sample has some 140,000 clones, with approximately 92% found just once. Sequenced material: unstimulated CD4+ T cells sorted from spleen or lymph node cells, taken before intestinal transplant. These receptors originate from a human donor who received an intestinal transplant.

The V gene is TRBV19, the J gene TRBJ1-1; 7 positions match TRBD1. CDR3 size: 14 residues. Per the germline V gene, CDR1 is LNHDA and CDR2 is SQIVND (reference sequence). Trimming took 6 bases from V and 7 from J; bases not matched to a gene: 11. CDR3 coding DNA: TGTGCCAGTAGCAATCAGGGGGGGACCCATGAAGCTTTCTTT. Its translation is CASSNQGGTHEAFF.

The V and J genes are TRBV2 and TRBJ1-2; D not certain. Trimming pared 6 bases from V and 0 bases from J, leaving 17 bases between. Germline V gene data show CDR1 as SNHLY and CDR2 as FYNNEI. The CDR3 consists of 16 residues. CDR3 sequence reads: CASSPTAGRTNYGYTF. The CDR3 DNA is TGTGCCAGCAGCCCTACGGCCGGACGGACTAACTATGGCTACACCTTC.